The 20 T cell receptor beta chains below all came from one sample that was sequenced in a study of regulatory T cells in long-lasting Graves disease. Sample time point: newly diagnosed GD, antithyroid drugs for less than 3 months. RNA extracted from PBMCs served as the sequencing template. Construction of the TCR beta libraries employed iRepertoire HTBI primers in conjunction with Arm-PCR of CDR3 regions. TCRdb fed the multiplex PCR reads into MiXCR, producing one record per CDR3 protein. The data contain approximately 460,000 distinct CDR3 sequences, roughly 15% of them singletons. These data also formed part of another study, on T cells in Graves' hyperthyroidism and ophthalmopathy.

The specimen comprised peripheral blood mononuclear cells (PBMCs), sampled at new diagnosis, from a patient treated with antithyroid drugs. The source of these receptors is a woman aged 25-40 years with Graves disease.

This clonotype was detected many times. The J gene is TRBJ2-1, the V gene TRBV18; unclear D gene. The V and J ends lost 1 base and 10 bases respectively, with 8 bases between them. This CDR3 is 12 amino acids long. Germline CDR1 and CDR2: KGHSH and LQKENI. CDR3 loop: CASSPLLGEQFF. The CDR3 DNA sequence: TGTGCCAGCTCACCACTGTTGGGGGAGCAGTTCTTC.

Many counts were recorded for this clonotype. This sequence joins TRBV2 and TRBJ2-1, with TRBD1 matching over 9 bases. The CDR3 contains 14 residues. Looked up from germline, CDR1 is SNHLY and CDR2 is FYNNEI. Trimming took 10 bases from V and 1 from J; bases not matched to a gene: 5. CDR3 loop: CAIQGTGSYNEQFF. As DNA, the CDR3 is TGTGCCATCCAGGGGACAGGGTCCTACAATGAGCAGTTCTTC.

This clonotype was seen repeatedly, ten times or more. This chain links TRBV28 with TRBJ2-7; TRBD2 agrees at 11 bases. The CDR3 is 15 amino acids. Germline CDR1 MDHEN, CDR2 SYDVKM. Trimming removed 5 bases from V and 5 bases from J; junction bases left unmatched: 8. The CDR3 sequence is CASSPQLAGDDEQYF. CDR3 sequence (DNA): TGTGCCAGCAGTCCCCAACTAGCGGGAGATGACGAGCAGTACTTC.

This clonotype was seen a few times. The V and J genes are TRBV28 and TRBJ2-1; 9 bases map to TRBD2. The CDR3 extends over 13 amino acids. After removal of 3 bases from V and 8 bases from J, the junction contained 2 bases not matched to a gene. Germline V gene data show CDR1 as MDHEN and CDR2 as SYDVKM. The CDR3 DNA reads TGTGCCAGCAGTTTGCGGGGGGGGGATGAGCAGTTCTTC. It codes for CASSLRGGDEQFF.

This clonotype was counted many times. Germline and junction disagree at one end, which may indicate a read error. The rearrangement joins TRBV30 to TRBJ2-1; D possibly corresponds to TRBD2 (5 bases). The CDR3 totals 12 residues. CDR1 is GTSNPN and CDR2 is SVGIG in the germline V gene (reference sequence). CDR3 DNA: TGTGCCTGGAGTGTAGGCTCCGAGGGTATCATCTTC. Translation: CAWSVGSEGIIF.

In this sample, this clonotype turned up a few times. The chain carries TRBV6-2 or TRBV6-3 and TRBJ1-1, with D maybe TRBD1 (5 bases). Trimming pared 8 bases from V and 1 base from J, leaving 14 bases between. CDR1 MNHEY and CDR2 SVGEGT come from the germline V gene. This CDR3 has 14 residues. DNA of the CDR3: TGTGCCAGCCGGCCCGGGGCAACGAACACTGAAGCTTTCTTT. It is translated as CASRPGATNTEAFF.

The rearrangement links TRBV5-1 to TRBJ2-5; D not resolved. With 4 bases removed from V and 4 bases from J, the gap between germline ends came to 11 bases. This CDR3 is 13 amino acids long. Germline CDR1 reads SGHRS; CDR2 reads YFSETQ. The DNA for the CDR3 is TGCGCCAGCAGCCAGAGGTGGGGAGAGACCCAGTACTTC. Its translation: CASSQRWGETQYF. Full variable domain (remainder filled in from reference TRBV5-1 and TRBJ2-5): KAGVTQTPRYLIKTRGQQVTLSCSPISGHRSVSWYQQTPGQGLQFLFEYFSETQRNKGNFPGRFSGRQFSNSRSEMNVSTLELGDSALYLCASSQRWGETQYFGPGTRLLVL.

This clonotype turned up a few times. The V and J genes are TRBV30 and TRBJ1-4; 8 bases match TRBD1. The CDR3 covers 14 residues. The V gene's germline CDR1 is GTSNPN and CDR2 SVGIG (reference sequence). J gave up 3 bases and V 3 bases, and 3 bases lay outside the gene matches. CDR3: CAWSRTGSNEKLFF. As DNA, the CDR3 is TGTGCCTGGAGCCGGACAGGGTCTAATGAAAAACTGTTTTTT. Supplemented by reference TRBV30 and TRBJ1-4, the full variable domain reads SQTIHQWPATLVQPVGSPLSLECTVEGTSNPNLYWYRQAAGRGLQLLFYSVGIGQISSEVPQNLSASRPQDRQFILSSKKLLLSDSGFYLCAWSRTGSNEKLFFGSGTQLSVL.

This clonotype appeared a few times. The rearrangement links TRBV7-9 to TRBJ2-7; D might be TRBD1 (5 bases). The CDR3 extends over 13 amino acids. The germline V gene encodes CDR1 SEHNR and CDR2 FQNEAQ (reference sequence). Trimming cost V 5 bases and J 2 bases, with 10 bases left between them. CDR3 DNA sequence: TGTGCCAGCAGCATACAGGAGACCTACGAGCAGTACTTC. Translation gives CASSIQETYEQYF. The full variable domain, completed using reference TRBV7-9 and TRBJ2-7, is DTGVSQNPRHKITKRGQNVTFRCDPISEHNRLYWYRQTLGQGPEFLTYFQNEAQLEKSRLLSDRFSAERPKGSFSTLEIQRTEQGDSAMYLCASSIQETYEQYFGPGTRLTVT.

This clonotype has at least ten counts. This chain uses TRBV3-1 with TRBJ2-7; D is unclear. The V gene's germline CDR1 is LGHDT and CDR2 YNNKEL (reference sequence). The CDR3 runs to 15 residues. Trimming pared 4 bases from V and 4 bases from J, leaving 17 bases between. CDR3 sequence (DNA): TGTGCCAGCAGCCTACGAGCAACAGAAGGATACGAGCAGTACTTC. Protein sequence: CASSLRATEGYEQYF.

This clonotype was seen only a few times. The chain has TRBV2 and TRBJ1-3, with D tentatively TRBD1 (5 bases). CDR1 and CDR2 (germline): SNHLY, FYNNEI. V lost 6 bases to trimming and J lost 4 bases, with 19 bases between them. There are 16 residues in the CDR3. Here the CDR3 DNA reads TGTGCCAGCAGAGCCGCGACCCTTGACAGAGGAAACACCATATATTTT. Translated, it gives CASRAATLDRGNTIYF.

The genes are TRBV14 and TRBJ2-1; tentatively, D is TRBD1 or TRBD2 (6 bases each). Germline lookup yields CDR1 SGHDN and CDR2 FVKESK. The CDR3 is made up of 18 amino acids. The V gene lost 0 bases and the J gene lost 9 bases, with 24 bases spanning the gap. CDR3 protein: CASSQDSGAEYCLPEQFF. The DNA for the CDR3 is TGTGCCAGCAGCCAAGATTCGGGGGCGGAATATTGTTTACCTGAGCAGTTCTTC.

The sample holds a few counts of this clonotype. The conserved phenylalanine or tryptophan normally closing the CDR3 is absent here, so this likely arose from a read error. The J gene is TRBJ1-1, the V gene TRBV15; maybe TRBD1 (5 bases). CDR1 and CDR2 (germline): LNHNV, YYDKDF (reference sequence). Trimming cost V 2 bases and J 5 bases, with 15 bases left between them. This CDR3 spans 15 amino acids. DNA of the CDR3: TGTGCCACCAGCAGAAGCAGGGAGGGCTCGACTGAAGCTTTCCTT. Its translation: CATSRSREGSTEAFL.

A few counts support this clonotype. The DNA for the CDR3 is TGTGCCACCTCTGGGACAGGGATCAATTCACCCCTCCACTTT. Translation: CATSGTGINSPLHF. The V gene is TRBV15, the J gene TRBJ1-6, with 9 bases lining up with TRBD1. The CDR3 runs 14 residues. J lost 7 bases, V lost 8 bases, and 6 bases had no gene match. Per germline, CDR1 LNHNV and CDR2 YYDKDF (reference sequence).

This clonotype was counted only a few times. It may be a read error: a sequence one base away is much more abundant. V gene TRBV7-8 combines with J gene TRBJ1-1; D is undetermined. This CDR3 is built from 16 residues. Germline V CDR1 and CDR2: SGHVS, FQNEAQ. CDR3 sequence (DNA): TGTGCCAGCAGCTTAGTAACTTTCACCAAGAGCACTGAAGTTTTCTTT. It yields the protein CASSLVTFTKSTEVFF.

J is TRBJ2-1 and V is TRBV4-3; D call uncertain. CDR3 length: 15 residues. CDR1 and CDR2 (germline): LGHNA, YSLEER. V lost 2 bases to trimming and J lost 9 bases, with 17 bases between them. The CDR3 bases are TGCGCCAGCAGCCAACCTTTTTTGGCGGAGCTTGAGCAGTTCTTC. As protein: CASSQPFLAELEQFF.

This chain joins TRBV12-3 or TRBV12-4 and TRBJ2-7; possibly TRBD1 for D (6 bases). The CDR3 sequence is 13 residues long. V dropped 5 bases and J dropped 3 bases, with 11 bases sitting between them. The CDR3 loop reads CASSTGFGYEQYF. CDR3 nucleotide sequence: TGTGCCAGCAGTACAGGGTTCGGCTACGAGCAGTACTTC.

Comments on this clonotype: A far bigger clonotype differs at one base, so this is likely a read error. Here the CDR3 DNA reads TGTGCCAGCAGCTCCCCGTTTTCAGAAGGTTTCTTT. Protein sequence: CASSSPFSEGFF. The chain carries TRBV11-1 and TRBJ1-1, with D hard to call. Germline V CDR1 and CDR2: SGHAT, FQDESV (reference sequence). CDR3 length equals 12 residues.

The chain couples TRBV30 to TRBJ2-1; 7 bases are a match to TRBD1. The CDR3 spans 17 residues. The ends lost 4 bases at V and 3 bases at J; junction bases unmatched: 15. Germline CDR1 and CDR2: GTSNPN and SVGIG (reference sequence). The CDR3 region has the DNA TGTGCCTGGACTCGACCCCCGGGACAGAAAAACTACAATGAGCAGTTCTTC. Its protein product is CAWTRPPGQKNYNEQFF.

Concerning this clonotype: Given a much more abundant clone one base away, this may be a read error. CDR3 sequence (DNA): TGTGCCAGCAGCCAACTAGCGGGACTCTACAATGAGCAGTTCTTC. It is translated as CASSQLAGLYNEQFF. The chain carries TRBV4-2 and TRBJ2-1, with 9 positions matching TRBD2. Looked up from germline, CDR1 is LGHNA and CDR2 is YNFKEQ. CDR3 length: 15 amino acids. J gave up 3 bases and V 2 bases, and 2 bases lay outside the gene matches.